What follows describes a single T cell receptor (beta chain). Its matching antigen is unknown. Per the germline V gene, CDR1 is MNHEY and CDR2 is SMNVEV (reference sequence). This CDR3 spans 16 amino acids. Germline trimming cut 6 bases from V and 5 bases from J; bases unmatched to any gene: 12. The data originate from a study of brain T cells in children with intractable seizures. The assay was immunoSEQ multiplex PCR, and TCRdb's table has in-frame clones only and misses some. The table includes about 340,000 clones, more than 85% detected once. Study-level findings and limits: HCMV serostatus was not known, and viral specificity came from CDR3 similarity only. Pre- and post-surgery blood differed in depth, so pre-surgery absences may be undersampling.

The sample's time point: blood from clinic visit 5 months post-surgery; TSC patient then seizure free. Only cases whose brain tissue showed the highest T cell transcript signatures were sequenced. Pre-surgery treatment included at least one anti-epileptic drug. This clonotype was sampled from a boy under two years old with tuberous sclerosis and intractable seizures. The sequencing used peripheral blood, collected less than 6 months after surgery. J is TRBJ1-5 and V is TRBV27, with 8 nucleotides matching TRBD1. CDR3 sequence (DNA): TGTGCCAGCAGCTGGCGGATGAGACAGGGGTATCAGCCCCAGCATTTT. This gives the protein CASSWRMRQGYQPQHF.